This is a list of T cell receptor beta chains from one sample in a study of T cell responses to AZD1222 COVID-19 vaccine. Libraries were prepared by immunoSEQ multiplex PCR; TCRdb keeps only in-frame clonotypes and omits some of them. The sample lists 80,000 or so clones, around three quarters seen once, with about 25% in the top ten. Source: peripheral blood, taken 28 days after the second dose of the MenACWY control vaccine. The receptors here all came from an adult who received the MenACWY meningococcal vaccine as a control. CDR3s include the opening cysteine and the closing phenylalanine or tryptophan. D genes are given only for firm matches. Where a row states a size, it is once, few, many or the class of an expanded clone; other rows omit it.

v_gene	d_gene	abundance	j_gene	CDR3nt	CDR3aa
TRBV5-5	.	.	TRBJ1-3	TGTGCCAGCAGCTTGAGATATGACGGCACCATATATTTT	CASSLRYDGTIYF
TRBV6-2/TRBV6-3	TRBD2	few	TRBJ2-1	TGTGCCAGCAGTTACTCGCCGACTAGCGGGCTGTACAATGAGCAGTTCTTC	CASSYSPTSGLYNEQFF
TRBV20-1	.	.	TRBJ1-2	TGCAGTGCCCTAGGGGACTATGGCTACACCTTC	CSALGDYGYTF
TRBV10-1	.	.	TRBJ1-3	TGCGCCAGCAGTCCCTCGGGGACCTCTGGAAACACCATATATTTT	CASSPSGTSGNTIYF
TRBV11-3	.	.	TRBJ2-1	TGTGCCAGCAGCTTAACCGGAGGTGAGCAGTTCTTC	CASSLTGGEQFF
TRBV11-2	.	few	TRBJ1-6	TGTGCCAGCAGCTCCGGGGTGAATTCACCCCTCCACTTT	CASSSGVNSPLHF
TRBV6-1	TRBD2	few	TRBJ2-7	TGTGCCAGCAGTGAAGGACTAGCGACCGTATACGAGCAGTACTTC	CASSEGLATVYEQYF
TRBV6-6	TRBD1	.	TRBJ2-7	TGTGCCAGCAGGCCCGGGACAGGGGGTGCCTACGAGCAGTACTTC	CASRPGTGGAYEQYF
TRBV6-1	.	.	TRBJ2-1	TGTGCCAGCAGTGACTACAGATGGGGTCTCTCCTACAATGAGCAGTTCTTC	CASSDYRWGLSYNEQFF
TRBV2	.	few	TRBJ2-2	TGTGCCGGGCGTTTTGGGCCCGACACCGGGGAGCTGTTTTTT	CAGRFGPDTGELFF
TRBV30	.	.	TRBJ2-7	TGTGCCTGGAGTGTGAGGGGCCTCTCCTACGAGCAGTACTTC	CAWSVRGLSYEQYF
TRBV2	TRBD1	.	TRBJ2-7	TGTGCCAGCAAGGGACAGGGTATCAACGAGCAGTACTTC	CASKGQGINEQYF
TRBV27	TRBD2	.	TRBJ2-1	TGTGCCAGCAGTTTATCAGTTCGGGGGGGACTGCCTGCTGTGAGGAAGCAGTTCTTC	CASSLSVRGGLPAVRKQFF
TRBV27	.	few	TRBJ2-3	TGTGCCAGTCGCGGCACAGATACGCAGTATTTT	CASRGTDTQYF
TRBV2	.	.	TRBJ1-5	TGTGCCAGCAGTGAATCACGAGCAGGGCAACAGCCCCAGCATTTT	CASSESRAGQQPQHF